What follows are 32 T cell receptor beta chains derived from one specimen sequenced in a study of blood T cells in healthy people across ages. The second PCR ran roughly 6 to 12 cycles with a sample-barcoded 5' primer and J-beta primers. TCRdb reprocessed the 5' RACE reads with MiXCR, giving one entry per CDR3 protein. The sample holds more than 600,000 distinct CDR3 sequences, just under 25% seen once. These data are also associated with another study on T cells of mothers and their children.

The specimen sequenced was blood. Source of these receptors: a boy between 10 and 17 years old in good health.

CDR3: CASSQRGSNEQFF. In DNA, the CDR3 is TGTGCCAGCAGCCAAAGAGGTAGCAATGAGCAGTTCTTC. The rearrangement uses TRBV3-1 and TRBJ2-1; D gene unclear. Germline V gene sequence: CDR1 LGHDT, CDR2 YNNKEL (reference sequence). This CDR3 is built from 13 residues. V dropped 2 bases and J dropped 6 bases, with 8 bases sitting between them.

V usage is TRBV9 and J usage is TRBJ2-5, with D possibly being TRBD1 or TRBD2 (5 bases each). V lost 4 bases, J lost 5 bases, and 15 bases lay in between. Germline V gene lookup returns CDR1 SGDLS and CDR2 YYNGEE. The CDR3 sequence is 14 residues long. The CDR3 nucleotides are TGTGCCAGCAGCCGAGGGACCCTCGGGGAGACCCAGTACTTC. Protein product: CASSRGTLGETQYF.

V and J are TRBV4-1 and TRBJ2-7; D remains ambiguous. The V gene's germline CDR1 is MGHRA and CDR2 YSYEKL. The CDR3 is 15 residues long. V lost 1 base to trimming and J lost 2 bases, with 12 bases between them. The CDR3 sequence is CASSQVGRWPYEQYF. The CDR3 DNA reads TGCGCCAGCAGCCAAGTAGGCAGGTGGCCCTACGAGCAGTACTTC.

This clonotype was observed a handful of times. V gene TRBV12-3 or TRBV12-4 combines with J gene TRBJ2-3; D is tentatively TRBD1 or TRBD2 (5 bases each). The ends were cut back, 7 bases at V and 6 bases at J, with 17 bases in the middle. The CDR3 covers 14 residues. For the CDR3, the DNA is TGTGCCAGCAACGCTGAGAGGGGCGGTGATACGCAGTATTTT. As protein: CASNAERGGDTQYF.

This clonotype was picked up many times. CDR3: CASSLLGGAPQETQYF. DNA for the CDR3: TGTGCCAGCAGCCTCTTGGGGGGAGCCCCTCAAGAGACCCAGTACTTC. This sequence joins TRBV7-2 and TRBJ2-5; tentatively, D is TRBD2 (6 bases). V lost 5 bases, J lost 2 bases, and 18 bases lay in between. The CDR3 is 16 residues long. Germline V CDR1 and CDR2: SGHTA, FQGNSA.

The V gene is TRBV9, the J gene TRBJ1-2; 8 bases are shared with TRBD1. With 3 bases clipped from V and 7 bases from J, the junction kept 11 bases outside the gene matches. The CDR3 extends over 15 amino acids. The germline gives CDR1 SGDLS, CDR2 YYNGEE. The CDR3 sequence is CASSGLSEQGGGYTF. CDR3 nucleotide sequence: TGTGCCAGCAGCGGCCTGTCCGAACAGGGGGGTGGCTACACCTTC.

This clonotype has a handful of counts. V usage is TRBV15 and J usage is TRBJ1-4, with D maybe TRBD1 (5 bases). Germline V lookup: CDR1 LNHNV, CDR2 YYDKDF (reference sequence). The CDR3 consists of 15 residues. Trimming shortened V by 6 bases and J by 6 bases, and 17 bases separated the two germline ends. CDR3 DNA: TGTGCCACCAGAGAACTGGGCAGGGAGGATGAAAAACTGTTTTTT. Residues: CATRELGREDEKLFF.

The genes are TRBV7-9 and TRBJ2-3; D is possibly TRBD2 (5 bases). Germline V CDR1 and CDR2: SEHNR, FQNEAQ (reference sequence). This CDR3 has 14 amino acids. Deletions cut 3 bases from V and 4 bases from J, with 11 bases between. The CDR3 spells CASSLGGQPDTQYF. CDR3 coding DNA: TGTGCCAGCAGCTTGGGCGGGCAGCCAGATACGCAGTATTTT.

This rearrangement joins TRBV2 to TRBJ2-7, with a weak D call TRBD1 (5 bases). The germline gives CDR1 SNHLY, CDR2 FYNNEI. V was clipped by 10 bases and J by 2 bases, with 21 bases between them. This CDR3 spans 15 amino acids. CDR3 amino acids: CATKRKDRPPYEQYF. CDR3 sequence (DNA): TGTGCCACCAAGAGGAAAGACAGACCTCCCTACGAGCAGTACTTC.

V and J are TRBV29-1 and TRBJ2-1; D is perhaps TRBD2 (6 bases). The germline V and J ends were trimmed by 5 bases and 4 bases, with 15 bases remaining between them. The germline V gene has CDR1 SQVTM and CDR2 ANQGSEA. The length of the CDR3 is 14 residues. Here the CDR3 DNA reads TGCAGCGTTCTCCCGTCGGGGGTTTACAATGAGCAGTTCTTC. Translating gives CSVLPSGVYNEQFF.

The genes are TRBV7-3 and TRBJ2-1; 7 nucleotides line up with TRBD2. The germline gives CDR1 SGHTA, CDR2 FQGTGA. With V trimmed by 7 bases and J by 2 bases, 5 bases remained unmatched. The CDR3 spans 14 residues. The CDR3 DNA is TGTGCCAGCACCCCGGGGGGTGCCTACAATGAGCAGTTCTTC. Its protein product is CASTPGGAYNEQFF.

This clonotype has only a few counts. The V call is TRBV2, the J call TRBJ2-3; 9 bases agree with TRBD1. This CDR3 region has 16 residues. Germline CDR1 is SNHLY and CDR2 is FYNNEI. V shed 2 bases and J 4 bases; nucleotides not matched to a gene: 7. CDR3 region: CASSELGQGWADTQYF. CDR3 nucleotide sequence: TGTGCCAGCAGTGAATTGGGACAGGGATGGGCAGATACGCAGTATTTT.

V usage is TRBV12-3 or TRBV12-4 and J usage is TRBJ1-2; possibly TRBD1 for D (5 bases). This CDR3 comprises 11 residues. Trimming removed 5 bases at V and 9 bases at J, with 10 bases between. The CDR3 sequence: CASSRDVSYTF. DNA for the CDR3: TGTGCCAGCAGTCGGGACGTTAGCTACACCTTC.

This clonotype came up a few times. J is TRBJ2-5 and V is TRBV4-3; TRBD1 or TRBD2 may be the D gene (6 bases each). The assigned J gene may be wrong: the sequence end matches TRBJ2-7 better. Germline V gene lookup returns CDR1 LGHNA and CDR2 YSLEER. The CDR3 is made up of 16 amino acids. The CDR3 sequence is CASSQDVWGAGYEQYF. The CDR3 DNA sequence: TGCGCCAGCAGCCAAGACGTGTGGGGGGCAGGGTACGAGCAGTACTTC.

The chain has TRBV3-1 and TRBJ2-6; 12 bases align to TRBD2. Germline CDR1 LGHDT, CDR2 YNNKEL (reference sequence). Unmatched junction bases numbered 5, after V lost 1 base and J lost 4 bases. The CDR3 spans 18 residues. The CDR3 nucleotides read TGTGCCAGCAGCCAAGGTCTAGCGGGGGGGCGCGGGGCCAACGTCCTGACTTTC. Its protein product is CASSQGLAGGRGANVLTF. The entire variable domain, with the rest obtained from reference TRBV3-1 and TRBJ2-6, is as follows: DTAVSQTPKYLVTQMGNDKSIKCEQNLGHDTMYWYKQDSKKFLKIMFSYNNKELIINETVPNRFSPKSPDKAHLNLHINSLELGDSAVYFCASSQGLAGGRGANVLTFGAGSRLTVL.

This clonotype was counted only a few times. The chain employs TRBV7-3 and TRBJ2-7; 7 bases match TRBD2. Germline-derived CDR1 and CDR2 are SGHTA and FQGTGA. V shed 6 bases, J shed 4 bases, and the junction held 12 bases outside the gene matches. The CDR3 has 15 residues. CDR3 amino acids: CASSKGGGDGYEQYF. DNA of the CDR3: TGTGCCAGCAGTAAGGGCGGGGGAGACGGGTACGAGCAGTACTTC.

The V and J genes are TRBV4-2 and TRBJ2-7; TRBD2 agrees at 14 bases. There are 17 residues in the CDR3. Germline values: CDR1 LGHNA, CDR2 YNFKEQ. Trimming cost V 4 bases and J 6 bases; bases outside gene matches: 11. The CDR3 coding sequence is TGTGCCAGCAGCCGCTACGGGACTAGCGGGGGCACCTGCGAGCAGTACTTC. It codes for CASSRYGTSGGTCEQYF.

This clonotype was seen a handful of times. The V and J genes are TRBV4-1 and TRBJ2-3; TRBD2 matches at 7 bases. Trimming at V came to 2 bases and at J to 3 bases, leaving 5 bases not matched to a gene. This CDR3 region has 15 residues. CDR1 is MGHRA and CDR2 is YSYEKL in the germline V gene. Here the CDR3 DNA reads TGCGCCAGCAGCCAATGGGCGGGAGATACAGATACGCAGTATTTT. Protein: CASSQWAGDTDTQYF.

To note about this clonotype: One end of the junction does not line up with germline, which may come from a read error. This sequence joins TRBV18 and TRBJ1-2; D unclear. CDR1 and CDR2 (germline): KGHSH, LQKENI. This CDR3 has 11 residues. CDR3 coding DNA: TGTGCTAGCTCACCGGGCGATGGCTACACCTTC. Translated, it gives CASSPGDGYTF.

The V gene is TRBV5-1, the J gene TRBJ2-7; TRBD2 agrees at 8 bases. CDR1 and CDR2 (germline): SGHRS, YFSETQ. This CDR3 spans 14 amino acids. V trimming: 4 bases; J trimming: 2 bases; junction bases outside the gene matches: 5. DNA of the CDR3: TGCGCCAGCAGCGCCAGTAGCGGGGCCTACGAGCAGTACTTC. Protein: CASSASSGAYEQYF.

This clonotype has more than one count but fewer than ten. The gene calls are TRBV13 and TRBJ2-7; 7 nucleotides match TRBD2. Unmatched junction bases numbered 7, after V lost 8 bases and J lost 6 bases. Germline V gene sequence: CDR1 PRHDT, CDR2 FYEKMQ (reference sequence). The CDR3 is made up of 12 amino acids. In nucleotides, the CDR3 is TGTGCCAGCGGGGGGGATTATCGCGAGCAGTACTTC. Its translation: CASGGDYREQYF.

This clonotype was found many times. This sequence joins TRBV2 and TRBJ1-4; 8 bases fit TRBD1. V lost 4 bases to trimming and J lost 8 bases; unmatched junction nucleotides: 9. CDR3 length: 15 residues. Germline CDR1 and CDR2: SNHLY and FYNNEI. This chain's CDR3 is CASSARQGIPEKLFF. CDR3 DNA sequence: TGTGCCAGCAGTGCCCGACAGGGGATTCCGGAAAAACTGTTTTTT. The whole variable domain, filled in from reference TRBV2 and TRBJ1-4, reads EPEVTQTPSHQVTQMGQEVILRCVPISNHLYFYWYRQILGQKVEFLVSFYNNEISEKSEIFDDQFSVERPDGSNFTLKIRSTKLEDSAMYFCASSARQGIPEKLFFGSGTQLSVL.

This clonotype showed up just once. This chain uses TRBV11-3 with TRBJ2-1, with 9 positions matching TRBD2. In germline, CDR1 is SGHNT, CDR2 YENEEA. V gave up 5 bases and J gave up 7 bases; unmatched junction bases: 9. This CDR3 spans 15 amino acids. This CDR3 reads CASSPDSGSENEQFF. The CDR3, as DNA: TGTGCCAGCAGCCCCGATAGCGGGAGCGAGAATGAGCAGTTCTTC.

This clonotype has just a few counts. V and J are TRBV18 and TRBJ2-5; 8 nucleotides line up with TRBD1. Germline values: CDR1 KGHSH, CDR2 LQKENI. The CDR3 spans 15 residues. Trimming cost V 0 bases and J 5 bases; bases outside gene matches: 5. This CDR3 reads CASSPPSRQGETQYF. The DNA for the CDR3 is TGTGCCAGCTCACCACCGTCGCGACAGGGGGAGACCCAGTACTTC.

The sample holds a few counts of this clonotype. The junction and the germline gene differ at one end; a read error may be behind it. The rearrangement uses TRBV6-6 and TRBJ2-5; D is ambiguous. The germline CDR1 and CDR2 sequences are MNHNY and SVGAGI (reference sequence). The CDR3 covers 12 residues. The CDR3 is CAGSFGQETQYF. CDR3 DNA sequence: TGTGCCGGCAGTTTTGGCCAAGAGACCCAGTACTTC.

The chain links TRBV6-6 to TRBJ1-5, with D perhaps TRBD1 (6 bases). From germline, CDR1 is MNHNY and CDR2 SVGAGI (reference sequence). Trimming left V 2 bases short and J 9 bases short, with 14 bases between. This CDR3 is 14 amino acids long. The CDR3 DNA reads TGTGCCAGCAGTTACCGGGGGGACATAGGGCCCCAGCATTTT. Translated, it gives CASSYRGDIGPQHF.

This clonotype was seen a single time. The gene calls are TRBV5-1 and TRBJ2-3, with D perhaps matching TRBD1 or TRBD2 (5 bases each). The germline gives CDR1 SGHRS, CDR2 YFSETQ. Trimming left V 3 bases short and J 6 bases short, with 11 bases between. CDR3 length: 13 residues. The CDR3 DNA reads as TGCGCCAGCAGCTGGGGGACCTCTGATACGCAGTATTTT. Translating it yields CASSWGTSDTQYF.

This clonotype appeared a few times. V usage is TRBV20-1 and J usage is TRBJ2-4, with D possibly matching TRBD1 (7 bases). Germline V lookup: CDR1 DFQATT, CDR2 SNEGSKA (reference sequence). The CDR3 extends over 16 amino acids. V lost 1 base, J lost 1 base, and 14 bases lay in between. CDR3 in amino acids: CSARAGGTAAKNIQYF. The DNA for the CDR3 is TGCAGTGCTAGAGCAGGGGGGACCGCGGCCAAAAACATTCAGTACTTC.

The rearrangement joins TRBV4-1 to TRBJ2-7, with D perhaps being TRBD1 or TRBD2 (5 bases each). CDR3 length equals 13 residues. The germline V and J ends were trimmed by 4 bases and 7 bases, with 14 bases remaining between them. Germline V gene data show CDR1 as MGHRA and CDR2 as YSYEKL. CDR3 region: CASSPWDDREQYF. The CDR3 bases are TGCGCCAGCAGCCCCTGGGACGACCGAGAGCAGTACTTC.

J is TRBJ2-7 and V is TRBV2; 9 positions agree with TRBD1. Germline V CDR1 and CDR2: SNHLY, FYNNEI. With V trimmed by 5 bases and J by 0 bases, 5 bases remained unmatched. This CDR3 spans 15 amino acids. CDR3 bases: TGTGCCAGCAGTCGGCCGGACAGGGGCTCCTACGAGCAGTACTTC. Translation: CASSRPDRGSYEQYF.

This clonotype was recorded a few times. The V call is TRBV2, the J call TRBJ2-3; D is undetermined. The length of the CDR3 is 11 residues. V lost 7 bases, J lost 6 bases, and 8 bases lay in between. Per germline, CDR1 SNHLY and CDR2 FYNNEI. The CDR3 sequence is CASIYRDTQYF. CDR3 coding DNA: TGTGCCAGCATCTATAGGGATACGCAGTATTTT. The full variable domain, completed using reference TRBV2 and TRBJ2-3, is EPEVTQTPSHQVTQMGQEVILRCVPISNHLYFYWYRQILGQKVEFLVSFYNNEISEKSEIFDDQFSVERPDGSNFTLKIRSTKLEDSAMYFCASIYRDTQYFGPGTRLTVL.

The chain has TRBV7-8 and TRBJ2-5; the match to TRBD2 covers 9 bases. Near its end, the DNA agrees better with TRBJ2-7, so the J call may be wrong. The CDR3 totals 16 residues. In germline, CDR1 is SGHVS, CDR2 FQNEAQ. In DNA form, the CDR3 reads TGTGCCAGCAGCTTAGCCGCGCGGGAGGGCTCCTACGAGCAGTACTTC. Encoded protein: CASSLAAREGSYEQYF.